The 14 T cell receptor beta chains presented below share a single source sample, sequenced in a study of neurological immune-mediated disorders. MiXCR, run by TCRdb on the 5' RACE reads, gives a single entry per CDR3 protein. The table has 40,000 to 55,000 distinct CDR3 sequences, about a tenth seen once. The sequenced material came from PBMCs. The receptors were sampled from a woman aged 40 to 49 with HTLV-1-associated myelopathy (HAM/TSP).

This clonotype was detected ten times or more. The chain employs TRBV10-1 and TRBJ1-2, with D hard to call. CDR1 is WNHNN and CDR2 is SYGVQD in the germline V gene (reference sequence). This CDR3 has 13 residues. Trimming removed 3 bases from V and 1 base from J, with 6 bases in between. CDR3 sequence reads: CASSEAVNYGYTF. CDR3 in DNA: TGCGCCAGCAGTGAAGCAGTTAACTATGGCTACACCTTC.

This clonotype was seen repeatedly, ten times or more. The chain employs TRBV2 and TRBJ1-6, with D perhaps matching TRBD1 (6 bases). V gave up 7 bases and J gave up 2 bases, with 12 bases separating them. The CDR3 consists of 15 residues. Germline CDR1 SNHLY, CDR2 FYNNEI. The CDR3 is CASTQDRAYNSPLHF. CDR3 sequence (DNA): TGTGCCAGCACCCAGGACAGAGCCTATAATTCACCCCTCCACTTT.

This clonotype was found many times. V is TRBV12-3 or TRBV12-4 and J is TRBJ2-3; D is unclear. The CDR3 runs to 12 residues. V lost 4 bases, J lost 5 bases, and 7 bases lay in between. The CDR3 DNA sequence: TGTGCCAGCAGTTACACTATAGATACGCAGTATTTT. Translated, it gives CASSYTIDTQYF.

This clonotype was counted only a few times. The chain carries TRBV19 and TRBJ1-6; 8 bases line up with TRBD1. Germline CDR1 and CDR2: LNHDA and SQIVND (reference sequence). This CDR3 spans 17 amino acids. Trimming cost V 5 bases and J 0 bases; bases outside gene matches: 6. DNA for the CDR3: TGTGCCAGTAGTGCCGGACAGGGAAGCTCCTATAATTCACCCCTCCACTTT. Encoded protein: CASSAGQGSSYNSPLHF.

This clonotype has a single count. DNA for the CDR3: TGTGCCAGCTCACCGGGACTGACTAGAGATACGCAGTATTTT. It is translated as CASSPGLTRDTQYF. The gene calls are TRBV18 and TRBJ2-3, with D possibly matching TRBD2 (6 bases). Trimming removed 3 bases from V and 5 bases from J, with 12 bases in between. The germline V gene encodes CDR1 KGHSH and CDR2 LQKENI. This CDR3 region has 14 residues.

This clonotype was observed a few times. The V call is TRBV6-1, the J call TRBJ2-2, with 11 bases fitting TRBD2. This CDR3 spans 16 amino acids. J gave up 2 bases and V 6 bases, and 5 bases lay outside the gene matches. Germline V CDR1 and CDR2: MNHNS, SASEGT. CDR3 residues: CASRKGLAGNTGELFF. The CDR3, as DNA: TGTGCCAGCAGGAAAGGACTAGCGGGCAACACCGGGGAGCTGTTTTTT.

This clonotype was observed a handful of times. The gene calls are TRBV15 and TRBJ1-1; 8 bases line up with TRBD1. The germline V gene has CDR1 LNHNV and CDR2 YYDKDF (reference sequence). The trim removed 3 bases at V and 4 bases at J, leaving 1 base unmatched. The CDR3 runs 13 residues. The CDR3, as DNA: TGTGCCACCAGCAGTGACAGGGGCACTGAAGCTTTCTTT. Its protein is CATSSDRGTEAFF. Full variable domain (rest looked up from reference TRBV15 and TRBJ1-1): DAMVIQNPRYQVTQFGKPVTLSCSQTLNHNVMYWYQQKSSQAPKLLFHYYDKDFNNEADTPDNFQSRRPNTSFCFLDIRSPGLGDTAMYLCATSSDRGTEAFFGQGTRLTVV.

This clonotype was picked up many times. The J gene is TRBJ1-1, the V gene TRBV24-1; D is undetermined. Germline CDR1 and CDR2: KGHDR and SFDVKD. This CDR3 region has 13 residues. Trimming shortened V by 2 bases and J by 8 bases, and 11 bases separated the two germline ends. CDR3 DNA sequence: TGTGCCACCAGTGATTGGCAGACCTCCGAAGCTTTCTTT. Translation gives CATSDWQTSEAFF.

This clonotype was observed many times. The chain couples TRBV5-6 to TRBJ1-5, with D perhaps matching TRBD1 (5 bases). The germline V gene has CDR1 SGHDT and CDR2 YYEEEE. V lost 6 bases to trimming and J lost 3 bases, with 19 bases between them. This CDR3 region has 16 residues. This CDR3 is CASTLGRGLDNQPQHF. The CDR3, as DNA: TGTGCCAGCACCCTTGGTCGGGGACTAGACAATCAGCCCCAGCATTTT.

V usage is TRBV15 and J usage is TRBJ2-7, with D possibly matching TRBD2 (6 bases). CDR1 LNHNV and CDR2 YYDKDF come from the germline V gene (reference sequence). V was shortened by 1 base and J by 5 bases, with 18 bases between the two germline ends. The CDR3 consists of 16 residues. The CDR3 loop is CATSRVPGEEGNEQYF. The CDR3 DNA is TGTGCCACCAGCAGAGTCCCGGGAGAGGAGGGGAACGAGCAGTACTTC.

This clonotype was seen many times. V gene TRBV12-3 or TRBV12-4 combines with J gene TRBJ1-5; 7 bases line up with TRBD1. The CDR3 has 14 residues. The ends lost 5 bases at V and 4 bases at J; junction bases unmatched: 5. This CDR3 is CASSRQGWNQPQHF. The CDR3 region has the DNA TGTGCCAGCAGTCGACAGGGATGGAATCAGCCCCAGCATTTT.

This clonotype showed up many times. CDR3 in amino acids: CASSRIDGPQYF. CDR3 DNA sequence: TGTGCCAGCAGCCGCATAGACGGCCCGCAGTACTTC. The J gene is TRBJ2-7, the V gene TRBV12-3 or TRBV12-4; no clear D. The CDR3 is 12 amino acids. V was pared by 6 bases and J by 9 bases, with 15 bases between.

In this sample, this clonotype turned up many times. The chain links TRBV30 to TRBJ2-5; possibly TRBD2 for D (6 bases). V was trimmed by 4 bases and J by 2 bases, leaving 17 bases between them. The CDR3 has 15 amino acids. Per the germline V gene, CDR1 is GTSNPN and CDR2 is SVGIG (reference sequence). CDR3 bases: TGTGCCTGGACCACGGCCGGGGGAGTACAAGAGACCCAGTACTTC. Translated: CAWTTAGGVQETQYF.

Many counts were recorded for this clonotype. The gene calls are TRBV9 and TRBJ2-1; 13 nucleotides match TRBD2. The CDR3 spans 15 residues. J gave up 6 bases and V 2 bases, and 2 bases lay outside the gene matches. Germline CDR1 reads SGDLS; CDR2 reads YYNGEE. This CDR3 is CASSVGLAGANEQFF. CDR3 bases: TGTGCCAGCAGCGTTGGACTAGCGGGGGCCAATGAGCAGTTCTTC.